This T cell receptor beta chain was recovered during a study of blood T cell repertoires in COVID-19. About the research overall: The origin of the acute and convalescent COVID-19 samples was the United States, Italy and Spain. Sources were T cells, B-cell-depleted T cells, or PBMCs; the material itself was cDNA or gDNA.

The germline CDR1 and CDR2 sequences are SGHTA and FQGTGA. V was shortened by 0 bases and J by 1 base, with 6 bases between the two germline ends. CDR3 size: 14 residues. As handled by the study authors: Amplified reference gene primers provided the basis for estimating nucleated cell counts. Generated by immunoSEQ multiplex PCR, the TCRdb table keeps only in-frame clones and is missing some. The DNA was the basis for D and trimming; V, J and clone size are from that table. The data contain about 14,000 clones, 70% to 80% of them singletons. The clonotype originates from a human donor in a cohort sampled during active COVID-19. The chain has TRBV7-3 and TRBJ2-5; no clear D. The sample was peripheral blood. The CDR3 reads CASSLTASQETQYF. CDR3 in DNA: TGTGCCAGCAGCTTAACGGCCTCCCAAGAGACCCAGTACTTC.